A single sample is the source of the 20 T cell receptor beta chains below, sequenced in a study of blood T cell repertoires in COVID-19 (dated by TCRdb to about 2020). Libraries were constructed by the immunoSEQ multiplex PCR assay. TCRdb mirrors the immuneACCESS table, restricted to in-frame sequences. Some clones are absent from its copies; in checked studies, under half trace to an unresolved V gene, and the reason for the others is unknown. This sample comprises approximately 170,000 clones, 75% to 90% of them detected only once. About 11% of the sample comes from the top ten. The sequenced sample was peripheral blood. The origin of the receptors is a human donor in a cohort sampled during active COVID-19.

The chain recombines TRBV3-1 (or the pseudogene TRBV3-2) with TRBJ1-4; 11 nucleotides align to TRBD1. Germline-derived CDR1 and CDR2 are LGHDT and YNNKEL (reference sequence). The CDR3 is 15 amino acids. V was pared by 3 bases and J by 7 bases, with 4 bases of the junction left unmatched. The CDR3 region is CASSQWTGGSEKLFF. DNA of the CDR3: TGTGCCAGCAGCCAGTGGACAGGGGGCTCTGAAAAACTGTTTTTT.

CDR3 protein: CASSLTSGGAGRYEQYF. CDR3 bases: TGTGCCAGCAGCTTGACTAGCGGGGGGGCGGGGAGGTACGAGCAGTACTTC. V is TRBV7-2 and J is TRBJ2-7, with 14 bases aligning to TRBD2. J was trimmed by 4 bases and V by 3 bases; bases with no gene match: 8. CDR1 is SGHTA, CDR2 FQGNSA, per germline. The length of the CDR3 is 17 residues.

The V and J genes are TRBV7-9 and TRBJ1-6, with D possibly being TRBD1 (6 bases). This CDR3 comprises 17 residues. Trimming took 1 base from V and 10 from J, leaving 20 bases between them. CDR1 SEHNR and CDR2 FQNEAQ come from the germline V gene (reference sequence). The CDR3, as DNA: TGTGCCAGCAGCTTAGACGCCCCGACAGGATTCGACTCACCCCTCCACTTT. Its translation: CASSLDAPTGFDSPLHF.

This chain connects TRBV10-1 to TRBJ2-7, with TRBD1 identical over 9 bases. Per germline, CDR1 WNHNN and CDR2 SYGVQD (reference sequence). The J segment lost 2 bases and the V segment lost 3 bases, leaving 11 bases of the junction unmatched. This CDR3 is 17 amino acids long. CDR3 sequence reads: CASSDGTGTKSTYEQYF. In DNA, the CDR3 is TGCGCCAGCAGTGATGGGACAGGGACCAAGAGCACCTACGAGCAGTACTTC.

This chain uses TRBV10-3 with TRBJ2-3; weak D call: TRBD1 (5 bases). V was clipped by 3 bases and J by 0 bases, with 13 bases between them. Germline V gives CDR1 ENHRY, CDR2 SYGVKD. The CDR3 loop spans 16 amino acids. CDR3 nucleotides: TGTGCCATCAGTGAAGGGGTCGGTTCTAGCACAGATACGCAGTATTTT. Protein: CAISEGVGSSTDTQYF.

This chain connects TRBV27 to TRBJ2-5, with 8 bases lining up with TRBD2. The length of the CDR3 is 13 residues. Germline V CDR1 and CDR2: MNHEY, SMNVEV (reference sequence). Unmatched junction bases numbered 5, after V lost 6 bases and J lost 5 bases. CDR3 DNA: TGTGCCAGCAGAGCGGGGGAGTCGGAGACCCAGTACTTC. This translates into CASRAGESETQYF.

CDR3 sequence (DNA): TGTGCTAGTGGTTTGGTACTCGGGGGTCCCGAGCAGTACTTC. Translated: CASGLVLGGPEQYF. The rearrangement links TRBV12-5 to TRBJ2-7; possibly TRBD2 for D (6 bases). V shed 0 bases and J shed 6 bases, with 12 bases lying between them. The germline V gene has CDR1 LGHNT and CDR2 FRNRAP. The CDR3 has 14 amino acids.

This rearrangement joins TRBV6-1 to TRBJ2-1; TRBD1 matches at 7 bases. Looked up from germline, CDR1 is MNHNS and CDR2 is SASEGT. This CDR3 has 13 amino acids. The ends lost 2 bases at V and 9 bases at J; junction bases unmatched: 4. The CDR3 nucleotides read TGTGCCAGCAGTGAACAGGGGGTAGGTGAGCAGTTCTTC. Translation gives CASSEQGVGEQFF.

The count of this clone is one. This chain links TRBV5-8 with TRBJ2-7, with 11 bases matching TRBD2. Unmatched junction bases numbered 8, after V lost 6 bases and J lost 3 bases. Germline V gene sequence: CDR1 SGHTS, CDR2 YDEGEE. The CDR3 contains 15 residues. CDR3 bases: TGTGCCAGCACCCCGGGACTAGCGGAAATCTACGAGCAGTACTTC. Amino acids: CASTPGLAEIYEQYF.

This chain connects TRBV27 to TRBJ2-6; the D gene is possibly TRBD2 (6 bases). In germline, CDR1 is MNHEY, CDR2 SMNVEV (reference sequence). This CDR3 comprises 16 residues. V lost 2 bases, J lost 3 bases, and 11 bases lay in between. The chain's CDR3 is CASSLGRSRGANVLTF. CDR3 DNA: TGTGCCAGCAGTTTAGGGAGGTCGCGTGGGGCCAACGTCCTGACTTTC. The variable domain in full, completed from reference TRBV27 and TRBJ2-6, reads EAQVTQNPRYLITVTGKKLTVTCSQNMNHEYMSWYRQDPGLGLRQIYYSMNVEVTDKGDVPEGYKVSRKEKRNFPLILESPSPNQTSLYFCASSLGRSRGANVLTFGAGSRLTVL.

V and J are TRBV5-1 and TRBJ2-6; 9 bases match TRBD1. Germline V CDR1 and CDR2: SGHRS, YFSETQ. This CDR3 has 16 residues. The V and J ends lost 3 bases and 0 bases, in that order; junction bases with no gene match: 1. The CDR3 is CASSWGQGSGANVLTF. The DNA for the CDR3 is TGCGCCAGCAGCTGGGGACAGGGCTCTGGGGCCAACGTCCTGACTTTC.

This clone has more than one count but fewer than ten. CDR3 region: CASSDPHTGGEKGLTDTQYF. The CDR3 nucleotides read TGTGCCAGCAGTGACCCCCATACAGGGGGCGAGAAAGGCCTCACAGATACGCAGTATTTT. V is TRBV6-4 and J is TRBJ2-3; 9 bases are a match to TRBD1. Per germline, CDR1 MRHNA and CDR2 SNTAGT. The CDR3 extends over 20 amino acids. The V segment lost 2 bases and the J segment 2 bases; nucleotides outside the gene matches: 17.

The chain joins TRBV7-8 to TRBJ2-2; D unresolved. The CDR3 is made up of 16 amino acids. V dropped 2 bases and J dropped 1 base, with 11 bases sitting between them. Germline loops: CDR1 SGHVS, CDR2 FQNEAQ. The CDR3 DNA sequence: TGTGCCAGCAGCTTAAAACACAAAATGAACACCGGGGAGCTGTTTTTT. It codes for CASSLKHKMNTGELFF.

The chain carries TRBV10-2 and TRBJ2-7; 11 positions match TRBD2. The CDR3 spans 16 residues. After removal of 6 bases from V and 1 base from J, the junction contained 8 bases not matched to a gene. In germline, CDR1 is WSHSY, CDR2 SAAADI. The CDR3 here is CASRGTSGVGSYEQYF. The DNA for the CDR3 is TGCGCCAGCAGGGGGACTAGCGGAGTCGGGTCCTACGAGCAGTACTTC.

J is TRBJ2-3 and V is TRBV7-2; D gene uncertain. This CDR3 has 13 residues. Germline values: CDR1 SGHTA, CDR2 FQGNSA. Trimming stripped 1 base from V and 2 bases from J, with 4 bases between. The DNA of the CDR3 is TGTGCCAGCAGCTTAGAACACACAGATACGCAGTATTTT. Its translation: CASSLEHTDTQYF.

V is TRBV10-2 and J is TRBJ2-1; D is unclear. V lost 8 bases and J lost 7, with 6 bases in between. CDR3 length: 10 residues. Per germline, CDR1 WSHSY and CDR2 SAAADI. CDR3 coding DNA: TGCGCCAGCCGAGCTAATGAGCAGTTCTTC. It yields the protein CASRANEQFF.

This chain connects TRBV29-1 to TRBJ2-1; 9 bases match TRBD2. The junction had 9 bases not matched to a gene; V was cut back by 6 bases and J by 0 bases. Per germline, CDR1 SQVTM and CDR2 ANQGSEA. This CDR3 has 16 residues. The CDR3: CSVDLAGADSYNEQFF. CDR3 DNA sequence: TGCAGCGTCGACTTAGCGGGAGCGGACTCCTACAATGAGCAGTTCTTC.

This chain links TRBV6-5 with TRBJ2-7, with a weak D call TRBD1 (6 bases). This CDR3 comprises 15 residues. Trimming removed 4 bases at V and 3 bases at J, with 16 bases between. The germline V gene has CDR1 MNHEY and CDR2 SVGAGI. The CDR3 sequence: CASSSPGDTVYEQYF. The CDR3 DNA reads TGTGCCAGCAGTTCCCCCGGGGACACGGTCTACGAGCAGTACTTC.

Concerning this clone: Relative to the germline gene, one junction end is altered; a read error may explain this. The CDR3 protein is CASSLGSSARQETQYF. As DNA, the CDR3 is TGTGCTAGCAGCTTAGGGTCTAGCGCGAGGCAAGAGACCCAGTACTTC. The V call is TRBV7-7, the J call TRBJ2-5, with D perhaps TRBD2 (6 bases). Germline CDR1 is SSHAT and CDR2 is FNYEAQ (reference sequence). This CDR3 has 16 amino acids.

This clone appeared a few times. The chain recombines TRBV30 with TRBJ2-1; D remains ambiguous. The length of the CDR3 is 13 residues. Germline V gene lookup returns CDR1 GTSNPN and CDR2 SVGIG (reference sequence). V shed 0 bases and J shed 3 bases, with 6 bases lying between them. The CDR3 DNA is TGTGCCTGGAGTGTAGCATTCTACAATGAGCAGTTCTTC. It codes for CAWSVAFYNEQFF.